This T cell receptor (beta chain) was captured by sequencing in a study of blood T cell repertoires in COVID-19. Germline CDR1 and CDR2: SGHTA and FQGNSA. The CDR3 has 14 amino acids. J was trimmed by 4 bases and V by 5 bases; bases with no gene match: 8. The repertoire was sequenced with immunoSEQ multiplex PCR; TCRdb's copy has only in-frame clones and lacks some. The table lists about 480,000 clones, 70% to 90% of them singletons. Sample: PBMCs or T cells enriched from blood (not recorded which). The receptor was isolated from a woman aged 35 to 49 who had recovered from COVID-19. The chain recombines TRBV7-2 with TRBJ2-7, with 7 bases lining up with TRBD2. The CDR3 region has the DNA TGTGCCAGCAGCCGGGGACTACCCGATTACGAGCAGTACTTC. Translated, it gives CASSRGLPDYEQYF.